A selection of T cell receptor beta chains follows, all from one sample in a study of blood T cell repertoires in COVID-19. The protocol was immunoSEQ multiplex PCR, while the TCRdb copy is restricted to in-frame clones and leaves out a portion. The table records fewer than 350,000 clones, about four fifths of them present only once. Material: peripheral blood. The receptor source for this set is a woman in her sixties with active or convalescent COVID-19. The CDR3 runs from the conserved cysteine through the conserved F or W. A D gene is named only where the DNA matches it firmly. The listing skips clone size in some rows; elsewhere it reads once, few, many or a size class.

TRBJ1-1 | NA | NA | TRBV30 | 15 | TGTGCCTGGAGTGGGCGACAGATTCCAGACACTGAAGCTTTCTTT | CAWSGRQIPDTEAFF
TRBJ2-3 | TRBD2 | few | TRBV7-6 | 15 | TGTGCCAGCAGCTTAGCGCCAAGCGGGGGGGCTACGCAGTATTTT | CASSLAPSGGATQYF
TRBJ1-5 | NA | NA | TRBV21-1 | 12 | TGTGCCAGCAGCACCTTCAATCAGCCCCAGCATTTT | CASSTFNQPQHF
TRBJ2-7 | NA | NA | TRBV21-1 | 16 | TGTGCCAGCAGCAAAAGGGGACAGGGTGACTCCTACGAGCAGTACTTC | CASSKRGQGDSYEQYF
TRBJ2-3 | TRBD2 | NA | TRBV15 | 16 | TGTGCCACCAGCAGACCAGTAGCGGGGGGCGCAGATACGCAGTATTTT | CATSRPVAGGADTQYF
TRBJ2-3 | TRBD2 | NA | TRBV5-1 | 14 | TGCGCCAGCCGGACTAGCGGGCTCACAGATACGCAGTATTTT | CASRTSGLTDTQYF
TRBJ2-5 | NA | NA | TRBV11-2 | 15 | TGTGCCAGCAGCCCGCAGGGCTGGGACCAAGAGACCCAGTACTTC | CASSPQGWDQETQYF
TRBJ1-2 | NA | NA | TRBV28 | 12 | TGTGCCAGCAGCAGGGCTAACTATGGCTACACCTTC | CASSRANYGYTF
TRBJ1-3 | NA | NA | TRBV30 | 14 | TGTGCCTGGAGTCAAATAAGGCGGGGAAACACCATATATTTT | CAWSQIRRGNTIYF
TRBJ1-2 | TRBD1 | NA | TRBV27 | 15 | TGTGCCAGCAGTTTCGGGACAGGGGGAGTCTATGGCTACACCTTC | CASSFGTGGVYGYTF
TRBJ2-3 | NA | NA | TRBV18 | 14 | TGTGCCAGCTCACCACAGGGGAGGTCGGGGTCGCAGTATTTT | CASSPQGRSGSQYF
TRBJ2-1 | TRBD2 | NA | TRBV2 | 14 | TGTGCCACCCCGGGGGGGGGCTCCTACAATGAGCAGTTCTTC | CATPGGGSYNEQFF
TRBJ1-1 | NA | once | TRBV19 | 13 | TGTGCCAGTAGTATTAAGGGGGACACTGAAGCTTTCTTT | CASSIKGDTEAFF
TRBJ1-1 | TRBD1 | once | TRBV6-5 | 16 | TGTGCCAGCAGTTACCGGATGACAGGGGTCCACACTGAAGCTTTCTTT | CASSYRMTGVHTEAFF
TRBJ1-5 | TRBD1 | NA | TRBV2 | 14 | TGTGCCAGCCTGGACAGGGGAGGCAATCAGCCCCAGCATTTT | CASLDRGGNQPQHF
TRBJ2-3 | NA | once | TRBV11-2 | 15 | TGTGCCAGCAGCCGACTAGAGCCAAGCACAGATACGCAGTATTTT | CASSRLEPSTDTQYF
TRBJ2-1 | TRBD2 | NA | TRBV2 | 15 | TGTGCCAGCAGACCCAGCGGGGCGTTGTTCAATGAGCAGTTCTTC | CASRPSGALFNEQFF
TRBJ2-1 | TRBD1 | NA | TRBV7-2 | 15 | TGTGCCAGCAGCGCGGGACAGGGGGCTTACAATGAGCAGTTCTTC | CASSAGQGAYNEQFF
TRBJ2-7 | NA | NA | TRBV11-2 | 16 | TGTGCCAGCAGCTCCACCCGCGACAGCAACTCCTACGAGCAGTACTTC | CASSSTRDSNSYEQYF
TRBJ2-1 | TRBD2 | NA | TRBV5-4 | 16 | TGTGCCAGCTCTATAGACTCGACTAGCGGGGTCAATGAGCAGTTCTTC | CASSIDSTSGVNEQFF
TRBJ2-5 | NA | NA | TRBV5-1 | 16 | TGCGCCAGCAGCGACACAGGACAGGGAGGGGTTGGGCCCCAGTACTTC | CASSDTGQGGVGPQYF
TRBJ1-1 | TRBD1 | few | TRBV29-1 | 13 | TGCAGCGCCTACAGGGGGCTTGAGACTGAAGCTTTCTTT | CSAYRGLETEAFF
TRBJ1-6 | NA | NA | TRBV25-1 | 18 | TGTGCCAGCAGTGAAGGGAGGGTAGGGGGAGCGGGGAATTCACCCCTCCACTTT | CASSEGRVGGAGNSPLHF
TRBJ1-2 | TRBD1 | NA | TRBV6-2/TRBV6-3 | 16 | TGTGCCAGCAGTTACATCCCCGGGACAGGGAGCTATGGCTACACCTTC | CASSYIPGTGSYGYTF
TRBJ1-2 | NA | NA | TRBV10-3 | 15 | TGTGCCATCAGCCCCGGGCAGGGAGGTACTTATGGCTACACCTTC | CAISPGQGGTYGYTF
TRBJ2-1 | NA | NA | TRBV7-6 | 19 | TGTGCCAGCAGCTTAGCGCCTAGTAATGAGAAAGGGTCAGGGAATGAGCAGTTCTTC | CASSLAPSNEKGSGNEQFF
TRBJ1-1 | TRBD1 | NA | TRBV11-2 | 14 | TGTGCCAGCAGCTCTACCCTAGGACAGGGTGAAGCTTTCTTT | CASSSTLGQGEAFF
TRBJ2-7 | NA | once | TRBV27 | 16 | TGTGCCAGCAGTCCCGACGGGCGGGGGCCTACCTACGAGCAGTACTTC | CASSPDGRGPTYEQYF
TRBJ2-3 | NA | NA | TRBV6-2/TRBV6-3 | 13 | TGTGCCAGCAGTTATGGGCTGTTCGATACGCAGTATTTT | CASSYGLFDTQYF
TRBJ1-1 | NA | NA | TRBV5-6 | 15 | TGTGCCAGCAGCTTGGCCACAGGAGTGAACACTGAAGCTTTCTTT | CASSLATGVNTEAFF
TRBJ1-1 | NA | many | TRBV3-1/TRBV3-2 | 16 | TGTGCCAGCAGCCAAGAGGCCCTGCCAGGCAGCACTGAAGCTTTCTTT | CASSQEALPGSTEAFF
TRBJ1-1 | NA | NA | TRBV12-3/TRBV12-4 | 11 | TGTGCCAGCAGATCGGGAGGTGAAGCTTTCTTT | CASRSGGEAFF
TRBJ2-3 | NA | NA | TRBV5-1 | 15 | TGCGCCAGCTTAAGGGAGACCATAGACACAGATACGCAGTATTTT | CASLRETIDTDTQYF
TRBJ2-2 | NA | NA | TRBV7-9 | 14 | TGTGCCAGCAGCTCAACAATTACCACCGGGGAGCTGTTTTTT | CASSSTITTGELFF
TRBJ2-5 | TRBD2 | NA | TRBV27 | 14 | TGTGCCAGCAGTCCCCAGCGGGGCCACGAGACCCAGTACTTC | CASSPQRGHETQYF
TRBJ1-1 | TRBD1 | NA | TRBV6-1 | 14 | TGTGCCAGCAGTGACGAGGGGGCGGGCACTGAAGCTTTCTTT | CASSDEGAGTEAFF
TRBJ2-5 | NA | NA | TRBV5-4 | 15 | TGTGCCAGCAGCTTGACCGGGACAAGTAAAGAGACCCAGTACTTC | CASSLTGTSKETQYF
TRBJ2-7 | NA | few | TRBV6-5 | 15 | TGTGCCAGCAGTTACTCGGAGGGCCTTGGGTACGAGCAGTACTTC | CASSYSEGLGYEQYF
TRBJ1-1 | TRBD1 | NA | TRBV12-3/TRBV12-4 | 12 | TGTGCCAGCAGTAGGGACAGGGCTGAAGCTTTCTTT | CASSRDRAEAFF
TRBJ1-3 | NA | NA | TRBV4-3 | 15 | TGCGCCAGCAGCCAACAGGGGTCCGCTGGAAACACCATATATTTT | CASSQQGSAGNTIYF
TRBJ2-5 | NA | many | TRBV10-3 | 14 | TGTGCCATCAGTGATGGGGCGGCCGGGGAGACCCAGTACTTC | CAISDGAAGETQYF
TRBJ2-5 | NA | NA | TRBV3-1/TRBV3-2 | 14 | TGTGCCAGCAGCCAAGGTCCGGGTAGGCAGACCCAGTACTTC | CASSQGPGRQTQYF
TRBJ1-2 | NA | NA | TRBV28 | 14 | TGTGCCAGCAGTTTTGCGGGGGGAAGTTATGGCTACACCTTC | CASSFAGGSYGYTF
TRBJ2-1 | NA | NA | TRBV7-7 | 15 | TGTGCCAGCAGCTCGGGTCGGGCCCAAGGGGCTGAGCAGTTCTTC | CASSSGRAQGAEQFF
TRBJ2-3 | NA | few | TRBV7-9 | 14 | TGTGCCAGCAGCCCGACCGTAGGGGCAGATACGCAGTATTTT | CASSPTVGADTQYF
TRBJ2-5 | NA | NA | TRBV5-8 | 13 | TGTGCCAGCAGCTTGGCAGGGCCGGAGACCCAGTACTTC | CASSLAGPETQYF
TRBJ2-3 | TRBD2 | NA | TRBV4-2 | 17 | TGTGCCAGCAGCCTCGGACTAGCGGGGGGGCCGACAGATACGCAGTATTTT | CASSLGLAGGPTDTQYF
TRBJ1-1 | TRBD1 | NA | TRBV5-1 | 19 | TGCGCCAGCAGCTGGATGGGACAGGGGCCTTCCCGGGTGAACACTGAAGCTTTCTTT | CASSWMGQGPSRVNTEAFF
TRBJ2-7 | NA | few | TRBV6-2/TRBV6-3 | 16 | TGTGCCAGCAGTTACTCCGCCGGAGGGGCCTCCTACGAGCAGTACTTC | CASSYSAGGASYEQYF
TRBJ1-6 | NA | NA | TRBV20-1 | 14 | TGCAGTGCTAGTGGGGGGACAAGTAATTCACCCCTCCACTTT | CSASGGTSNSPLHF
TRBJ2-2 | TRBD1 | NA | TRBV19 | 16 | TGTGCCAGTAGTATAGTCCCTTACAGGGGGCGGTTGGAGCTGTTTTTT | CASSIVPYRGRLELFF
TRBJ2-1 | NA | NA | TRBV6-5 | 14 | TGTGCCAGCAGTTACGCGGGACTTAAGATGGAGCAGTTCTTC | CASSYAGLKMEQFF